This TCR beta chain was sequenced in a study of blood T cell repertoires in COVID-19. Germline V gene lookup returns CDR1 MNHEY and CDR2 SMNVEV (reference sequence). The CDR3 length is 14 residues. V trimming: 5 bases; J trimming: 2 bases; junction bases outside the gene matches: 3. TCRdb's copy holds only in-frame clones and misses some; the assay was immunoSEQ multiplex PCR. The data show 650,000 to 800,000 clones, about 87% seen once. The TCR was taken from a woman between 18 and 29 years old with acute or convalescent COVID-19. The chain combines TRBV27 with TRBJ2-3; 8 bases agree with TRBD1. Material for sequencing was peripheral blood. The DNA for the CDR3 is TGTGCCAGCAGTGGACAGGGTTTCACAGATACGCAGTATTTT. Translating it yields CASSGQGFTDTQYF.